Each of the 26 T cell receptor beta chains below was sequenced from the same sample in a study of blood T cell repertoires in COVID-19 (dated by TCRdb to 2018 to 2021). Library preparation was by the immunoSEQ multiplex PCR assay. This is the immuneACCESS table as TCRdb keeps it, with only in-frame sequences that have V and J called. A part of the clones is gone; compared with another copy, unresolved V genes explain less than half, and the rest is unexplained. The sample profile shows 30,000 to 40,000 clones; more than 80% of them were found once. 40% to 55% of the sample comes from the top ten. Specimen: peripheral blood. The receptors here all came from a man aged 55 to 70 with active or convalescent COVID-19.

The chain employs TRBV3-1 (or the pseudogene TRBV3-2) and TRBJ1-2; a possible D gene is TRBD1 (6 bases). The germline V gene encodes CDR1 LGHDT and CDR2 YNNKEL (reference sequence). With 1 base removed from V and 4 bases from J, the gap between germline ends came to 13 bases. The CDR3 is made up of 15 amino acids. CDR3 residues: CASSQVWGHVYGYTF. As DNA, the CDR3 is TGTGCCAGCAGCCAAGTCTGGGGACATGTCTATGGCTACACCTTC.

This clone was observed a handful of times. This chain uses TRBV4-1 with TRBJ1-2; no reliable D call. CDR1 is MGHRA and CDR2 is YSYEKL in the germline V gene. The CDR3 runs 13 residues. V gave up 0 bases and J gave up 6 bases, with 8 bases separating them. DNA of the CDR3: TGCGCCAGCAGCCAAGAAAGAGGGAATGGCTACACCTTC. Protein product: CASSQERGNGYTF.

This chain joins TRBV5-1 and TRBJ2-3; D is ambiguous. Deletions cut 2 bases from V and 0 bases from J, with 7 bases between. Germline CDR1 is SGHRS and CDR2 is YFSETQ. The CDR3 runs 14 residues. The CDR3 sequence: CASSLSTSTDTQYF. The CDR3 nucleotides read TGCGCCAGCAGCTTAAGTACTAGCACAGATACGCAGTATTTT.

The V gene is TRBV4-3, the J gene TRBJ2-5; 12 bases map to TRBD2. Looked up from germline, CDR1 is LGHNA and CDR2 is YSLEER. CDR3 length equals 15 residues. V was clipped by 3 bases and J by 7 bases; unmatched bases: 6. This CDR3 is CASSHASGRAVTQYF. CDR3 bases: TGCGCCAGCAGCCATGCTAGCGGGAGGGCCGTGACCCAGTACTTC.

This clone has just a few counts. The rearrangement uses TRBV7-2 and TRBJ1-5; D is uncertain. Germline lookup yields CDR1 SGHTA and CDR2 FQGNSA. The CDR3 runs 14 residues. Trimming cost V 2 bases and J 0 bases, with 5 bases left between them. CDR3 residues: CASSLPGSNQPQHF. Here the CDR3 DNA reads TGTGCCAGCAGCTTACCAGGTAGCAATCAGCCCCAGCATTTT.

This clone showed up just once. The V and J genes are TRBV6-2 or TRBV6-3 and TRBJ1-2; D not resolved. Germline V gene sequence: CDR1 MNHEY, CDR2 SVGEGT. V was trimmed by 5 bases and J by 7 bases, leaving 8 bases between them. The length of the CDR3 is 11 residues. The CDR3 loop is CASSRDGGYTF. CDR3 nucleotide sequence: TGTGCCAGCAGTCGGGATGGTGGCTACACCTTC.

The chain employs TRBV27 and TRBJ2-1, with 7 bases lining up with TRBD1. The V segment lost 7 bases and the J segment 9 bases; nucleotides outside the gene matches: 27. Germline loops: CDR1 MNHEY, CDR2 SMNVEV (reference sequence). The CDR3 has 19 amino acids. CDR3 region: CASTNMTGPLKLVIGEQFF. CDR3 sequence (DNA): TGTGCCAGCACCAACATGACAGGGCCTCTCAAGCTCGTAATCGGTGAGCAGTTCTTC.

This sequence joins TRBV6-1 and TRBJ1-2; D perhaps matches TRBD1 (6 bases). This CDR3 region has 16 residues. The germline gives CDR1 MNHNS, CDR2 SASEGT. Trimming took off 1 base at V and 0 bases at J, with 12 bases between the two ends. CDR3 nucleotide sequence: TGTGCCAGCAGTGAAGTCCGGACAGTAGCTAACTATGGCTACACCTTC. Amino acids: CASSEVRTVANYGYTF.

The chain couples TRBV14 to TRBJ2-7; D perhaps matches TRBD2 (6 bases). V lost 4 bases to trimming and J lost 4 bases, with 17 bases between them. The V gene's germline CDR1 is SGHDN and CDR2 FVKESK. CDR3 size: 15 residues. For the CDR3, the DNA is TGTGCCAGCAGCCGCCCTCGCGGGGCGGTTTACGAGCAGTACGTC. It specifies CASSRPRGAVYEQYV.

CDR3 bases: TGTGCCAGCGGGCGGGAGACCAACACTGAAGCTTTCTTT. Translation: CASGRETNTEAFF. The chain couples TRBV2 to TRBJ1-1; no reliable D call. V shed 8 bases and J shed 2 bases, with 12 bases lying between them. Germline assignment: CDR1 SNHLY and CDR2 FYNNEI. The CDR3 is 13 amino acids. Complete variable domain (other parts from reference TRBV2 and TRBJ1-1): EPEVTQTPSHQVTQMGQEVILRCVPISNHLYFYWYRQILGQKVEFLVSFYNNEISEKSEIFDDQFSVERPDGSNFTLKIRSTKLEDSAMYFCASGRETNTEAFFGQGTRLTVV.

This sequence joins TRBV27 and TRBJ1-5; D not resolved. V dropped 6 bases and J dropped 4 bases, with 7 bases sitting between them. Germline CDR1 reads MNHEY; CDR2 reads SMNVEV (reference sequence). This CDR3 has 12 residues. The CDR3 region is CASRKHNQPQHF. CDR3 in DNA: TGTGCCAGCAGAAAACATAATCAGCCCCAGCATTTT.

Details on this clone: This sample also contains other DNA sequences that code for the same CDR3. The genes are TRBV9 and TRBJ1-1, with D hard to call. Trimming took 1 base from V and 2 from J, leaving 6 bases between them. The CDR3 loop spans 13 amino acids. From germline, CDR1 is SGDLS and CDR2 YYNGEE. CDR3 in DNA: TGTGCCAGCAGCGTAACGGGAAACACTGAAGCTTTCTTT. Its protein is CASSVTGNTEAFF.

The rearrangement joins TRBV10-1 to TRBJ2-3; no firm D call. The CDR3 spans 12 residues. The V gene lost 6 bases and the J gene lost 7 bases, with 11 bases spanning the gap. The germline gives CDR1 WNHNN, CDR2 SYGVQD (reference sequence). CDR3 residues: CASRVLDYTQYF. CDR3 bases: TGCGCCAGCAGAGTTCTAGATTATACGCAGTATTTT.

This chain uses TRBV6-2 or TRBV6-3 with TRBJ1-1; 7 positions match TRBD1. Germline-derived CDR1 and CDR2 are MNHEY and SVGEGT. Trimming cost V 2 bases and J 1 base; bases outside gene matches: 10. This CDR3 region has 17 residues. Here the CDR3 reads CASSYSRQGWRNTEAFF. In DNA form, the CDR3 reads TGTGCCAGCAGTTACAGTCGACAGGGATGGCGGAACACTGAAGCTTTCTTT.

The V call is TRBV9, the J call TRBJ2-1; 13 bases are shared with TRBD2. With 0 bases clipped from V and 7 bases from J, the junction kept 1 base outside the gene matches. The germline CDR1 and CDR2 sequences are SGDLS and YYNGEE. The CDR3 loop spans 15 amino acids. Written as DNA, the CDR3 is TGTGCCAGCAGCGTAGGGACTAGCGGGAGAAATGAGCAGTTCTTC. It is translated as CASSVGTSGRNEQFF.

This clone was counted between two and nine times. The chain carries TRBV11-2 and TRBJ1-2; 8 nucleotides match TRBD1. The germline V gene has CDR1 SGHAT and CDR2 FQNNGV. CDR3 length: 14 residues. V lost 5 bases to trimming and J lost 1 base; unmatched junction nucleotides: 3. CDR3 region: CASSQGQGNYGYTF. Written as DNA, the CDR3 is TGTGCCAGCAGCCAAGGACAGGGTAACTATGGCTACACCTTC.

The chain carries TRBV5-1 and TRBJ1-1; D remains unclear. Trimming stripped 4 bases from V and 0 bases from J, with 10 bases between. The germline V gene encodes CDR1 SGHRS and CDR2 YFSETQ. CDR3 length: 14 residues. CDR3 protein: CASSPGWVNTEAFF. CDR3 DNA: TGCGCCAGCAGCCCGGGGTGGGTGAACACTGAAGCTTTCTTT.

The V call is TRBV3-1 (or the pseudogene TRBV3-2), the J call TRBJ2-5; D not certain. V shed 0 bases and J shed 1 base, with 9 bases lying between them. This CDR3 spans 15 amino acids. Germline-derived CDR1 and CDR2 are LGHDT and YNNKEL (reference sequence). CDR3 sequence: CASSQDLLSQETQYF. The DNA for the CDR3 is TGTGCCAGCAGCCAAGATTTGCTCAGCCAAGAGACCCAGTACTTC.

This sequence joins TRBV18 and TRBJ1-1, with unresolved D. The CDR3 loop spans 13 amino acids. Trimming shortened V by 4 bases and J by 4 bases, and 10 bases separated the two germline ends. Germline CDR1 KGHSH, CDR2 LQKENI. The CDR3 reads CASSQRVSTEAFF. The CDR3 bases are TGTGCCAGCTCACAGAGGGTAAGCACTGAAGCTTTCTTT.

This sequence joins TRBV27 and TRBJ2-5; TRBD2 matches at 9 bases. The CDR3 contains 15 residues. V was pared by 2 bases and J by 1 base, with 2 bases of the junction left unmatched. Per the germline V gene, CDR1 is MNHEY and CDR2 is SMNVEV (reference sequence). CDR3 region: CASSLSSGSQETQYF. In nucleotides, the CDR3 is TGTGCCAGCAGTTTAAGTAGCGGGAGCCAAGAGACCCAGTACTTC.

The rearrangement joins TRBV3-1 (or the pseudogene TRBV3-2) to TRBJ1-1, with no clear D. Trimming removed 5 bases at V and 3 bases at J, with 16 bases between. The CDR3 contains 15 residues. CDR1 LGHDT and CDR2 YNNKEL come from the germline V gene (reference sequence). The CDR3 DNA reads as TGTGCCAGCAGCTCCACCGGGGAGGTGGACACTGAAGCTTTCTTT. This codes for CASSSTGEVDTEAFF.

The J gene is TRBJ1-6, the V gene TRBV7-2; 7 bases align to TRBD1. There are 16 residues in the CDR3. Unmatched junction bases numbered 9, after V lost 4 bases and J lost 6 bases. Germline values: CDR1 SGHTA, CDR2 FQGNSA. CDR3 amino acids: CASSSNAGQLNSPLHF. DNA of the CDR3: TGTGCCAGCAGCTCAAACGCGGGACAGCTTAATTCACCCCTCCACTTT.

The rearrangement links TRBV27 to TRBJ2-3; D not resolved. V was pared by 1 base and J by 0 bases, with 8 bases between. Germline CDR1 reads MNHEY; CDR2 reads SMNVEV (reference sequence). The CDR3 has 15 residues. The CDR3 DNA reads as TGTGCCAGCAGTTTATTTCCTCCGAGCACAGATACGCAGTATTTT. Translating it yields CASSLFPPSTDTQYF.

V and J are TRBV3-1 (or the pseudogene TRBV3-2) and TRBJ1-2; D perhaps matches TRBD1 (5 bases). The CDR3 extends over 14 amino acids. The V end lost 2 bases, the J end lost 1 base, and 8 bases lay between the germline ends. Germline lookup yields CDR1 LGHDT and CDR2 YNNKEL (reference sequence). CDR3 sequence: CASSQPGLNYGYTF. DNA of the CDR3: TGTGCCAGCAGCCAACCGGGACTTAACTATGGCTACACCTTC.

This clone was seen a handful of times. The chain has TRBV10-3 and TRBJ1-3, with 9 bases fitting TRBD1. V lost 4 bases, J lost 4 bases, and 14 bases stayed unmatched. CDR1 is ENHRY and CDR2 is SYGVKD in the germline V gene. The CDR3 is 18 residues long. CDR3 amino acids: CAISVTGTGPQGGNTIYF. In DNA, the CDR3 is TGTGCCATCAGTGTAACCGGGACAGGGCCCCAAGGGGGAAACACCATATATTTT.

The chain links TRBV6-5 to TRBJ1-5, with 9 bases matching TRBD1. CDR3 length: 15 amino acids. With V trimmed by 5 bases and J by 3 bases, 5 bases remained unmatched. From germline, CDR1 is MNHEY and CDR2 SVGAGI. The CDR3 region is CASSSRDRDNQPQHF. CDR3 nucleotide sequence: TGTGCCAGCAGTAGCCGGGACAGGGACAATCAGCCCCAGCATTTT.